This T cell receptor beta chain is from a study of T cells in Graves' hyperthyroidism and ophthalmopathy. Germline assignment: CDR1 SGHRS and CDR2 YFSETQ. The junction had 14 bases not matched to a gene; V was cut back by 9 bases and J by 8 bases. CDR3 length equals 14 residues. This clonotype occurred many times. RNA transcripts provided the source from which TCR beta CDR3 regions were amplified. First-round RT-PCR with HTBI primers amplified the TCR CDR3 region. TCRdb used MiXCR to reprocess the multiplex PCR reads, holding one entry per CDR3 protein. The repertoire holds about 290,000 distinct CDR3 sequences, with approximately 14% as singletons.

The J gene is TRBJ2-1, the V gene TRBV5-1, with 7 nucleotides matching TRBD2. The sample comprised blood. The receptor was isolated from a woman aged 35 to 49 with Graves' hyperthyroidism. The CDR3 sequence: CATRPGSGRDEQFF. Here the CDR3 DNA reads TGCGCCACCAGACCCGGCTCAGGGAGGGATGAGCAGTTCTTC.